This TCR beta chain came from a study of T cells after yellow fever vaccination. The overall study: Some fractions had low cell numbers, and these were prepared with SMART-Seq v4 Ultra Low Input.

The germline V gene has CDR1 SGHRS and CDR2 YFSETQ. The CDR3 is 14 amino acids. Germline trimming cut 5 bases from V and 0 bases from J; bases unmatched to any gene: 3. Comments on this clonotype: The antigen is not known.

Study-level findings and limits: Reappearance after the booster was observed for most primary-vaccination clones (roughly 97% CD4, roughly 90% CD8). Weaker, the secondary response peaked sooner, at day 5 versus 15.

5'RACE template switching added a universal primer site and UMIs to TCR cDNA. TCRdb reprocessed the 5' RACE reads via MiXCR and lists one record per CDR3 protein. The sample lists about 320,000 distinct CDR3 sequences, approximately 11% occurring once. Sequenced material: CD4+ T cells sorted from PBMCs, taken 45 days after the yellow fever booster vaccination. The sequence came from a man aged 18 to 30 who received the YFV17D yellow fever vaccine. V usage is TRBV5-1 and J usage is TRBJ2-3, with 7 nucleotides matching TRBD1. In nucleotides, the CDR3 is TGCGCCAGCAGACAGGGGTCAAGCACAGATACGCAGTATTTT. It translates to CASRQGSSTDTQYF.